This TCR beta chain was captured by sequencing in a study of T cells after yellow fever vaccination. MiXCR was run by TCRdb on the 5' RACE reads, yielding one entry per CDR3 protein. The sample carries over 150,000 distinct CDR3 sequences, 6.2% recorded once. This clonotype was counted many times. CDR1 and CDR2 from the germline V gene are DFQATT and SNEGSKA (reference sequence). The length of the CDR3 is 14 residues. Trimming took 2 bases from V and 4 from J, leaving 12 bases between them. This TCR derives from a man younger than 30 who received the YFV17D yellow fever vaccine. The chain recombines TRBV20-1 with TRBJ1-3; D gene uncertain. The material was CD4+ T cells sorted from PBMCs, obtained on the day of the first yellow fever vaccination. In DNA, the CDR3 is TGCAGTGCTAGACGCCCACTCGGCGGAAACACCATATATTTT. This sequence encodes CSARRPLGGNTIYF.